This paragraph covers one T cell receptor (beta chain) sequence. Its antigen is still unknown. Healthy bone marrow donors supplied every sample. It was with 60 Vbeta and 13 Jbeta primers that the PCR ran. Clones were read by immunoSEQ multiplex PCR, and TCRdb kept only the in-frame ones, dropping some. The data contain 160,000 or so clones, roughly four fifths of them seen just once; the ten biggest clones take up 4.9%. This sample stems from a study of cytomegalovirus exposure and HLA in healthy donors. Study outcomes and limitations: When a later analysis was performed, an Asian-associated ancestry cluster reportedly had fewer N-insertions than the roughly 700-donor mean. In a later analysis, TCR beta V- and J-gene trimming showed a link to a missense DCLRE1C variant. Equally common other TCR beta chains were less clonally expanded than HLA-associated ones, a later analysis found.

This clonotype was obtained from a woman younger than 35 in good health and CMV-seropositive. Material: PBMCs.

The CDR3 here is CASTDNSGRVYGYTF. Written as DNA, the CDR3 is TGTGCCAGCACCGATAACTCGGGGAGAGTCTATGGCTACACCTTC. This chain connects TRBV6-5 to TRBJ1-2; no clear D. CDR3 length equals 15 residues. CDR1 is MNHEY and CDR2 is SVGAGI in the germline V gene. Between the trimmed V and J ends, which lost 7 bases and 4 bases, there was a span of 19 bases.